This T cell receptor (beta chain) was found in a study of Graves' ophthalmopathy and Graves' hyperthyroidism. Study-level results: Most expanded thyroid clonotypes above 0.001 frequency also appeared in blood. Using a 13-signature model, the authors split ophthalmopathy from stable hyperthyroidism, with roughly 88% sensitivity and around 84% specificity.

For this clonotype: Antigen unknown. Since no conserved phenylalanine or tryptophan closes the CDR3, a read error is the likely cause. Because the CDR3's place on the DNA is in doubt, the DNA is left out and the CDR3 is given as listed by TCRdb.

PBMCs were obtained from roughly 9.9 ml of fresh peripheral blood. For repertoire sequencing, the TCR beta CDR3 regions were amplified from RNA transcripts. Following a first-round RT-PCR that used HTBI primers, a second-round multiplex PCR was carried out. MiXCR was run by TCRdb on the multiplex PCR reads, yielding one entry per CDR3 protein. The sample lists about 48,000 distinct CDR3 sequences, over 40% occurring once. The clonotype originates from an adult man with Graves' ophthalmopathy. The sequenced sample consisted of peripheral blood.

This chain's CDR3 is CASSLTGRAPYEQHS. The rearrangement uses TRBV5-4 and TRBJ2-7; the listed D gene, TRBD2, was not tested against the DNA. From its first to its last residue, the CDR3 has 15 amino acids. Germline CDR1 is SGHNT and CDR2 is YYREEE (reference sequence).